This is a list of T cell receptor beta chains from one sample in a study of T cell changes during pregnancy in multiple sclerosis. Some clones are missing from TCRdb's copy, which holds only in-frame ones; the method was immunoSEQ multiplex PCR. This table holds almost 35,000 clones, 75% to 95% found once. The sequences come from CD8+ T cells from peripheral blood mononuclear cells, collected before pregnancy. The source is a female donor with multiple sclerosis, enrolled in a pregnancy study. The CDR3 runs from the conserved cysteine through the conserved F or W. A D gene is named only where the DNA matches it firmly. For some rows the clone size is stated as once, few or many, or as a class when expanded; others skip it.

>TRBJ1-1|TRBV6-5|NA|NA
CASTGGATEAFF
TGTGCCAGCACTGGGGGGGCCACTGAAGCTTTCTTT
>TRBJ2-7|TRBV27|NA|NA
CASSFRGEQYF
TGTGCCAGCAGTTTTCGGGGCGAGCAGTACTTC
>TRBJ1-2|TRBV13|TRBD1|NA
CASSSAGTGGLNYGYTF
TGTGCCAGCAGCTCGGCCGGGACAGGGGGCCTTAACTATGGCTACACCTTC
>TRBJ1-2|TRBV25-1|NA|few
CASSAGDGYTF
TGTGCCAGCAGTGCAGGGGATGGCTACACCTTC
>TRBJ1-1|TRBV7-9|NA|NA
CASSLELGGDTEAFF
TGTGCCAGCAGTTTAGAGTTAGGAGGGGACACTGAAGCTTTCTTT
>TRBJ1-2|TRBV27|TRBD1|NA
CASSEQGNNYGYTF
TGTGCCAGCAGCGAACAGGGGAACAACTATGGCTACACCTTC
>TRBJ2-7|TRBV19|NA|NA
CASSIGDENEQYF
TGTGCCAGTAGTATCGGGGATGAGAACGAGCAGTACTTC
>TRBJ1-2|TRBV7-9|NA|NA
CASSSISDRNYGYTF
TGTGCCAGCAGCTCTATATCTGACAGAAACTATGGCTACACCTTC
>TRBJ1-2|TRBV19|TRBD1|NA
CASKTGGAYGYTF
TGTGCCTCAAAGACAGGGGGCGCATATGGCTACACCTTC
>TRBJ2-3|TRBV5-5|TRBD2|few
CASSQAERGVADTQYF
TGCGCCAGCAGCCAAGCCGAGCGGGGGGTGGCAGATACGCAGTATTTT
>TRBJ1-1|TRBV6-1|NA|once
CASSEAGAGDEKPFF
TGTGCCAGCAGTGAAGCAGGGGCAGGGGACGAGAAACCTTTCTTT
>TRBJ1-4|TRBV2|NA|NA
CASSEAGGDNEKLFF
TGTGCCAGCAGTGAAGCAGGGGGGGATAATGAAAAACTGTTTTTT
>TRBJ1-1|TRBV4-1|NA|NA
CASSQEPGNTEAFF
TGCGCCAGCAGCCAAGAGCCGGGAAACACTGAAGCTTTCTTT
>TRBJ1-6|TRBV9|NA|NA
CASNDNGSPLHF
TGTGCCAGCAACGACAATGGTTCACCCCTCCACTTT